What follows is one TCR beta chain and its context. What it recognizes is unknown. This CDR3 is built from 13 residues. After removal of 5 bases from V and 5 bases from J, the junction contained 6 bases not matched to a gene. Germline values: CDR1 DFQATT, CDR2 SNEGSKA (reference sequence). This sample stems from a study of T cell repertoires in cytomegalovirus infection. In TCRdb, the reads were re-called with MiXCR into one record per CDR3 protein. The sample lists 300,000 to 400,000 distinct CDR3 sequences, 25% occurring once. J is TRBJ2-3 and V is TRBV20-1, with 8 bases fitting TRBD1. The clonotype was recovered from a human donor in good health (CMV status not recorded). Some clones in this sample may be carry-over from other donors' samples. The specimen comprised cultured PBMCs, sampled from culture after CMV antigen stimulation. DNA for the CDR3: TGCAGTGCTCATACCGGGACAGGAGATACGCAGTATTTT. Encoded protein: CSAHTGTGDTQYF.